Below, 24 T cell receptor beta chains from the same sample are listed, as sequenced in a study of blood T cell repertoires in COVID-19. TCRdb's copy holds only in-frame clones and misses some; the assay was immunoSEQ multiplex PCR. The repertoire holds around 160,000 clones, 75% to 85% seen once, with roughly 6% in the top ten. Sequences were obtained from PBMCs or T cells enriched from blood (not recorded which). These receptor sequences come from a man between 40 and 49 years old who had recovered from COVID-19.

DNA of the CDR3: TGTGCCAGCAGTAGCGGGGACTCCTACGAGCAGTACTTC. This sequence encodes CASSSGDSYEQYF. V is TRBV7-6 and J is TRBJ2-7; 8 nucleotides line up with TRBD2. J gave up 0 bases and V 6 bases, and 1 base lay outside the gene matches. The CDR3 consists of 13 residues. CDR1 is SGHVS, CDR2 FNYEAQ, per germline.

J is TRBJ1-1 and V is TRBV2, with a tentative D call TRBD1 (5 bases). Trimming left V 3 bases short and J 10 bases short, with 15 bases between. Germline CDR1 reads SNHLY; CDR2 reads FYNNEI. This CDR3 spans 13 amino acids. CDR3 sequence: CASSDGGTGVAFF. The DNA for the CDR3 is TGTGCCAGCAGTGACGGGGGAACCGGGGTAGCTTTCTTT. The complete variable domain, with remaining parts taken from reference TRBV2 and TRBJ1-1, reads EPEVTQTPSHQVTQMGQEVILRCVPISNHLYFYWYRQILGQKVEFLVSFYNNEISEKSEIFDDQFSVERPDGSNFTLKIRSTKLEDSAMYFCASSDGGTGVAFFGQGTRLTVV.

The chain has TRBV6-6 and TRBJ1-1; tentative D call: TRBD1 (5 bases). The CDR3 length is 14 residues. V was pared by 5 bases and J by 1 base, with 11 bases between. Germline loops: CDR1 MNHNY, CDR2 SVGAGI (reference sequence). CDR3 sequence: CASSPTGGNTEAFF. The CDR3 DNA reads as TGTGCCAGCAGTCCCACGGGGGGGAACACTGAAGCTTTCTTT.

CDR3 sequence (DNA): TGTGCCAGCAGCTTAAGAGGGGACAGTAACTATGGCTACACCTTC. It yields the protein CASSLRGDSNYGYTF. This chain connects TRBV13 to TRBJ1-2; 7 positions agree with TRBD1. CDR3 size: 15 residues. J lost 1 base, V lost 2 bases, and 4 bases had no gene match. Germline loops: CDR1 PRHDT, CDR2 FYEKMQ (reference sequence).

The chain carries TRBV5-1 and TRBJ2-1; TRBD2 matches 9 bases. Per germline, CDR1 SGHRS and CDR2 YFSETQ. CDR3 length: 17 residues. The V gene end was trimmed by 6 bases and the J gene end by 8 bases; junction bases not matched to a gene: 18. The CDR3 DNA is TGCGCCAGCACCCTAAGGGCTAGCGGGGAGGGGTTCGATGAGCAGTTCTTC. Protein product: CASTLRASGEGFDEQFF.

To note about this clone: This may be a read error, as it is one base from a much larger clone. The V gene is TRBV21-1, the J gene TRBJ2-3; TRBD2 is taken as the D call from the table, unchecked against the DNA. TRBV21-1 is marked as a pseudogene. The CDR3 is 21 amino acids. The CDR3 spells CASSKGWAGGEPRGDKDTQYF. In nucleotides, the CDR3 is TGTGCCAGCAGCAAAGGATGGGCGGGGGGCGAGCCTCGAGGGGATAAAGATACGCAGTATTTT.

This chain connects TRBV2 to TRBJ1-3; 9 bases align to TRBD1. Germline CDR1 SNHLY, CDR2 FYNNEI. The CDR3 has 16 amino acids. The J segment lost 4 bases and the V segment lost 7 bases, leaving 11 bases of the junction unmatched. In nucleotides, the CDR3 is TGTGCCAGCATCCTCTTGGGGACAGGGTCGGGAAACACCATATATTTT. This codes for CASILLGTGSGNTIYF.

The V gene is TRBV3-1 (or the pseudogene TRBV3-2), the J gene TRBJ2-7; 11 bases are a match to TRBD2. The V segment lost 1 base and the J segment 3 bases; nucleotides outside the gene matches: 5. The CDR3 consists of 16 residues. Germline CDR1 and CDR2: LGHDT and YNNKEL (reference sequence). For the CDR3, the DNA is TGTGCCAGCAGCCAAGGTACACTAGCGGGGGACTACGAGCAGTACGTC. It is translated as CASSQGTLAGDYEQYV.

V is TRBV15 and J is TRBJ1-5, with D possibly matching TRBD1 (6 bases). CDR1 and CDR2 (germline): LNHNV, YYDKDF (reference sequence). V dropped 5 bases and J dropped 0 bases, with 17 bases sitting between them. The CDR3 spans 17 residues. The CDR3 is CATSGKRTANSNQPQHF. CDR3 in DNA: TGTGCCACCAGCGGGAAAAGGACAGCTAATAGCAATCAGCCCCAGCATTTT.

The chain employs TRBV12-3 or TRBV12-4 and TRBJ1-2; 7 bases fit TRBD1. V shed 6 bases, J shed 4 bases, and the junction held 5 bases outside the gene matches. This CDR3 is built from 13 residues. The CDR3 DNA is TGTGCCAGCAGGACAGGGTCGGCCTATGGCTACACCTTC. Amino acid sequence: CASRTGSAYGYTF.

The V and J genes are TRBV29-1 and TRBJ1-1; no firm D call. The germline V gene encodes CDR1 SQVTM and CDR2 ANQGSEA. V was clipped by 6 bases and J by 1 base, with 12 bases between them. The CDR3 is made up of 13 amino acids. CDR3 coding DNA: TGCAGCGTGAGCCTCCTCACGAACACTGAAGCTTTCTTT. Translated, it gives CSVSLLTNTEAFF.

The chain links TRBV7-8 to TRBJ2-5; 8 bases agree with TRBD2. With 5 bases clipped from V and 7 bases from J, the junction kept 15 bases outside the gene matches. The CDR3 is made up of 16 amino acids. Germline V gene sequence: CDR1 SGHVS, CDR2 FQNEAQ. Here the CDR3 reads CASSARGLVWGGTQYF. CDR3 nucleotides: TGTGCCAGCAGCGCCCGGGGACTAGTGTGGGGTGGGACCCAGTACTTC.

This clone was counted between two and nine times. The chain recombines TRBV2 with TRBJ2-5; 9 bases fit TRBD2. This CDR3 is built from 16 residues. Per germline, CDR1 SNHLY and CDR2 FYNNEI. Trimming at V came to 6 bases and at J to 7 bases, leaving 15 bases not matched to a gene. CDR3 amino acids: CASSFLTRGGAGTQYF. CDR3 sequence (DNA): TGTGCCAGCAGCTTCCTCACTCGCGGGGGGGCGGGGACCCAGTACTTC.

This clone was counted at least ten times. The CDR3 DNA follows: TGCGCCAGCAGCTTGGGTACAGGGACGATCTATGGCTACACCTTC. Translated: CASSLGTGTIYGYTF. The V call is TRBV5-1, the J call TRBJ1-2, with D possibly being TRBD1 (6 bases). Per germline, CDR1 SGHRS and CDR2 YFSETQ. V was cut by 0 bases and J by 4 bases, with 13 bases left in between. CDR3 size: 15 residues. The full variable domain, its missing parts supplied by reference TRBV5-1 and TRBJ1-2, is KAGVTQTPRYLIKTRGQQVTLSCSPISGHRSVSWYQQTPGQGLQFLFEYFSETQRNKGNFPGRFSGRQFSNSRSEMNVSTLELGDSALYLCASSLGTGTIYGYTFGSGTRLTVV.

This clone was recorded only once. The genes are TRBV29-1 and TRBJ2-2; TRBD2 matches at 8 bases. V was clipped by 4 bases and J by 6 bases; unmatched bases: 7. Per the germline V gene, CDR1 is SQVTM and CDR2 is ANQGSEA. The CDR3 loop spans 14 amino acids. CDR3 nucleotide sequence: TGCAGCGTTGTTGGTTTCGGGGGGGCCGGGGAGCTGTTTTTT. Translation: CSVVGFGGAGELFF.

The J gene is TRBJ1-2, the V gene TRBV20-1; D is uncertain. CDR1 and CDR2 from the germline V gene are DFQATT and SNEGSKA (reference sequence). With 6 bases removed from V and 4 bases from J, the gap between germline ends came to 9 bases. The CDR3 contains 11 residues. CDR3 loop: CSAEPPYGYTF. The CDR3 DNA is TGCAGTGCCGAGCCCCCCTATGGCTACACCTTC.

The V gene is TRBV27, the J gene TRBJ2-7; TRBD1 matches at 9 bases. The germline V gene has CDR1 MNHEY and CDR2 SMNVEV (reference sequence). J gave up 1 base and V 4 bases, and 2 bases lay outside the gene matches. The CDR3 runs to 14 residues. The CDR3 spells CASSYGQGSYEQYF. CDR3 nucleotides: TGTGCCAGCAGTTACGGACAGGGGTCCTACGAGCAGTACTTC.

The chain recombines TRBV2 with TRBJ1-5, with 8 positions matching TRBD1. Germline CDR1 and CDR2: SNHLY and FYNNEI. V gave up 4 bases and J gave up 3 bases; unmatched junction bases: 5. This CDR3 is 15 amino acids long. CDR3 DNA: TGTGCCAGCAGTGCCAGGGGGCTGAACAATCAGCCCCAGCATTTT. It yields the protein CASSARGLNNQPQHF.

The V and J genes are TRBV11-2 and TRBJ2-7; 9 bases align to TRBD1. This CDR3 spans 15 amino acids. V shed 3 bases and J 6 bases; nucleotides not matched to a gene: 9. Germline V lookup: CDR1 SGHAT, CDR2 FQNNGV. In nucleotides, the CDR3 is TGTGCCAGCAGCTTCGCTGGGACAGGGACCAGCGAGCAGTACGTC. It specifies CASSFAGTGTSEQYV.

CDR3 sequence reads: CASSMQGQETQYF. In DNA, the CDR3 is TGTGCCAGTAGTATGCAGGGTCAAGAGACCCAGTACTTC. This rearrangement joins TRBV19 to TRBJ2-5, with D possibly matching TRBD1 (5 bases). Deletions cut 3 bases from V and 2 bases from J, with 7 bases between. Germline-derived CDR1 and CDR2 are LNHDA and SQIVND (reference sequence). This CDR3 has 13 amino acids. Using reference TRBV19 and TRBJ2-5 for the parts outside the CDR3, the full variable domain is DGGITQSPKYLFRKEGQNVTLSCEQNLNHDAMYWYRQDPGQGLRLIYYSQIVNDFQKGDIAEGYSVSREKKESFPLTVTSAQKNPTAFYLCASSMQGQETQYFGPGTRLLVL.

This clone was seen repeatedly, ten times or more. The genes are TRBV9 and TRBJ1-6; 8 bases line up with TRBD1. Germline CDR1 reads SGDLS; CDR2 reads YYNGEE. The CDR3 runs 15 residues. V was clipped by 1 base and J by 8 bases; unmatched bases: 5. The CDR3 sequence: CASSVRQGADSPLHF. DNA for the CDR3: TGTGCCAGCAGCGTAAGGCAGGGGGCAGATTCACCCCTCCACTTT.

Here the CDR3 reads CASTGRSGGNNEQFF. The CDR3 nucleotides are TGTGCCAGCACCGGCCGTAGCGGGGGTAACAATGAGCAGTTCTTC. The chain carries TRBV6-5 and TRBJ2-1; TRBD2 matches at 9 bases. In germline, CDR1 is MNHEY, CDR2 SVGAGI. This CDR3 region has 15 residues. Trimming removed 7 bases from V and 5 bases from J; junction bases left unmatched: 9.

V usage is TRBV5-4 and J usage is TRBJ1-6, with D possibly being TRBD1 (5 bases). Germline CDR1 and CDR2: SGHNT and YYREEE (reference sequence). CDR3 length equals 15 residues. With 4 bases removed from V and 7 bases from J, the gap between germline ends came to 15 bases. The CDR3 DNA reads TGTGCCAGCAGCCTAGGGGAAGTCCCAAATTCACCCCTCCACTTT. It yields the protein CASSLGEVPNSPLHF.

This clone was detected ten times or more. V and J are TRBV23-1 and TRBJ2-7; TRBD1 is a possible D gene (6 bases). TRBV23-1 is treated as an ORF (open reading frame) with a function not yet certain. The CDR3 runs 18 residues. Trimming shortened V by 4 bases and J by 0 bases, and 22 bases separated the two germline ends. This CDR3 is CASSRGDIKGETSYEQYF. CDR3 DNA sequence: TGCGCCAGCAGTCGGGGAGACATCAAGGGGGAGACCTCCTACGAGCAGTACTTC.